Each of the 25 T cell receptor beta chains below was sequenced from the same sample in a study of long-term antiretroviral therapy in people with HIV. Running of the v3.0 immunoSEQ assay took place at survey level. Libraries were prepared by immunoSEQ multiplex PCR; TCRdb keeps only in-frame clonotypes and omits some of them. The data hold under 20,000 clones, with more than 65% observed a single time. The sequences come from unsorted PBMCs, collected 0.5 years before starting antiretroviral therapy. The receptors here all came from a woman aged 45-60 years with HIV.

This chain joins TRBV15 and TRBJ2-2; D uncertain. Deletions cut 1 base from V and 5 bases from J, with 5 bases between. This CDR3 region has 13 residues. The germline CDR1 and CDR2 sequences are LNHNV and YYDKDF (reference sequence). The CDR3 loop is CATSRVPTGELFF. DNA for the CDR3: TGTGCCACCAGCAGAGTTCCGACCGGGGAGCTGTTTTTT.

This clone was observed a few times. The CDR3 nucleotides read TGTGCCACCAGCGGAGGAAACGAGCAGTACGTC. It yields the protein CATSGGNEQYV. This chain uses TRBV15 with TRBJ2-7, with a weak D call TRBD2 (5 bases). Germline lookup yields CDR1 LNHNV and CDR2 YYDKDF (reference sequence). This CDR3 comprises 11 residues. Trimming shortened V by 5 bases and J by 5 bases, and 7 bases separated the two germline ends.

V is TRBV19 and J is TRBJ2-2; 9 bases line up with TRBD1. The CDR3 spans 15 residues. CDR1 is LNHDA and CDR2 is SQIVND in the germline V gene (reference sequence). After removal of 7 bases from V and 5 bases from J, the junction contained 8 bases not matched to a gene. The CDR3 nucleotides are TGTGCCAGTACTTACAGGGGGCAATATACCGGGGAGCTGTTTTTT. This translates into CASTYRGQYTGELFF.

This clone was counted only a few times. The rearrangement joins TRBV4-1 to TRBJ2-2; D call uncertain. Germline CDR1 MGHRA, CDR2 YSYEKL. V lost 2 bases and J 4 bases, leaving 11 bases between the germline ends. The CDR3 is 15 amino acids. The CDR3 sequence is CASSQRLMGTGELFF. In DNA, the CDR3 is TGCGCCAGCAGCCAACGACTGATGGGCACCGGGGAGCTGTTTTTT.

The chain links TRBV18 to TRBJ2-1; no clear D gene. The germline V and J ends were trimmed by 0 bases and 4 bases, with 13 bases remaining between them. Germline CDR1 and CDR2: KGHSH and LQKENI. The CDR3 totals 16 residues. The CDR3 DNA is TGTGCCAGCTCACCACCCAACAACAACCTTTACAATGAGCAGTTCTTC. It yields the protein CASSPPNNNLYNEQFF.

The V call is TRBV7-9, the J call TRBJ1-2; 7 bases fit TRBD1. CDR1 and CDR2 from the germline V gene are SEHNR and FQNEAQ (reference sequence). V was clipped by 10 bases and J by 4 bases; unmatched bases: 12. The CDR3 covers 14 residues. In DNA form, the CDR3 reads TGTGCCACTCAGGGACAGACCAACCCCTATGGCTACACCTTC. Protein: CATQGQTNPYGYTF.

This clone is large in the sample. Written as DNA, the CDR3 is TGTGCCAGTAAGGGAACAGGGGAACACTATGGCTACACCTTC. It encodes CASKGTGEHYGYTF. The chain joins TRBV19 to TRBJ1-2, with TRBD1 identical over 7 bases. J lost 3 bases, V lost 7 bases, and 8 bases had no gene match. The V gene's germline CDR1 is LNHDA and CDR2 SQIVND (reference sequence). This CDR3 is 14 amino acids long.

This chain connects TRBV7-4 to TRBJ1-5; TRBD1 matches at 7 bases. Trimming took 1 base from V and 6 from J; bases not matched to a gene: 6. In germline, CDR1 is SGHVT, CDR2 SQSDAQ. The CDR3 is 15 residues long. DNA of the CDR3: TGTGCCAGCAGCTTAGAGCCAGGGGACAGTCAGCCCCAGCATTTT. Translation gives CASSLEPGDSQPQHF. The whole variable domain, remainder taken from reference TRBV7-4 and TRBJ1-5, is GAGVSQSPRYKVAKRGRDVALRCDSISGHVTLYWYRQTLGQGSEVLTYSQSDAQRDKSGRPSGRFSAERPERSVSTLKIQRTEQGDSAVYLCASSLEPGDSQPQHFGDGTRLSIL.

The chain links TRBV11-2 to TRBJ2-1, with 13 nucleotides matching TRBD2. Germline V gene lookup returns CDR1 SGHAT and CDR2 FQNNGV. The CDR3 consists of 18 residues. With 5 bases clipped from V and 4 bases from J, the junction kept 11 bases outside the gene matches. The CDR3 DNA follows: TGTGCCAGCAGCACGCCGGGACTAGCGGGGAGTGGGTACAATGAGCAGTTCTTC. Amino acid sequence: CASSTPGLAGSGYNEQFF. Based on the CDR3 plus reference TRBV11-2 and TRBJ2-1, the full variable domain is EAGVAQSPRYKIIEKRQSVAFWCNPISGHATLYWYQQILGQGPKLLIQFQNNGVVDDSQLPKDRFSAERLKGVDSTLKIQPAKLEDSAVYLCASSTPGLAGSGYNEQFFGPGTRLTVL.

V is TRBV6-6 and J is TRBJ1-1; D is perhaps TRBD1 (5 bases). V was trimmed by 5 bases and J by 0 bases, leaving 7 bases between them. The CDR3 runs 13 residues. Per the germline V gene, CDR1 is MNHNY and CDR2 is SVGAGI (reference sequence). This chain's CDR3 is CASSTTVNTEAFF. CDR3 in DNA: TGTGCCAGCAGTACGACAGTGAACACTGAAGCTTTCTTT.

The rearrangement uses TRBV29-1 and TRBJ2-6; 8 bases align to TRBD1. Germline V gene data show CDR1 as SQVTM and CDR2 as ANQGSEA. The CDR3 spans 16 residues. With V trimmed by 5 bases and J by 2 bases, 8 bases remained unmatched. The CDR3 loop is CSVLDRGDTGANVLTF. As DNA, the CDR3 is TGCAGCGTTCTCGACAGGGGAGATACTGGGGCCAACGTCCTGACTTTC.

The chain has TRBV21-1 and TRBJ1-4. TRBV21-1 is a pseudogene segment. The length of the CDR3 is 12 residues. CDR3 DNA: TGTGCCAGCAGCAAAGTTGGGGAAAAACTGTTTTTT. Its protein is CASSKVGEKLFF.

The chain uses TRBV23-1 and TRBJ2-3; D remains unclear. TRBV23-1 is treated as an ORF (open reading frame) with a function not yet certain. The CDR3 runs 16 residues. V shed 4 bases and J shed 2 bases, with 16 bases lying between them. DNA of the CDR3: TGCGCCAGCAGTCCGCCGGACCGATCCCTCACAGATACGCAGTATTTT. It codes for CASSPPDRSLTDTQYF.

This chain uses TRBV27 with TRBJ1-2; D gene unclear. The CDR3 has 15 residues. Looked up from germline, CDR1 is MNHEY and CDR2 is SMNVEV (reference sequence). The ends were cut back, 2 bases at V and 4 bases at J, with 14 bases in the middle. CDR3 DNA sequence: TGTGCCAGCAGTTTAAATTGGGAGGGAGTCTATGGCTACACCTTC. It encodes CASSLNWEGVYGYTF.

There are a few counts of this clone. The chain recombines TRBV11-2 with TRBJ1-4, with 7 positions matching TRBD1. The CDR3 is 14 residues long. Germline V gene lookup returns CDR1 SGHAT and CDR2 FQNNGV. After removal of 5 bases from V and 5 bases from J, the junction contained 5 bases not matched to a gene. The CDR3 nucleotides read TGTGCCAGCAGCCCCGGGACAGCAAATGAAAAACTGTTTTTT. It is translated as CASSPGTANEKLFF.

This clone was counted between two and nine times. This sequence joins TRBV5-1 and TRBJ1-6; 8 bases match TRBD1. With 6 bases clipped from V and 4 bases from J, the junction kept 6 bases outside the gene matches. From germline, CDR1 is SGHRS and CDR2 YFSETQ. The CDR3 has 15 amino acids. The CDR3: CASTRQGPYNSPLHF. CDR3 nucleotides: TGCGCCAGCACGAGACAGGGGCCTTATAATTCACCCCTCCACTTT.

The V gene is TRBV9, the J gene TRBJ2-2; no reliable D call. Germline V lookup: CDR1 SGDLS, CDR2 YYNGEE. Trimming took off 1 base at V and 3 bases at J, with 7 bases between the two ends. The CDR3 is 14 residues long. The CDR3 DNA sequence: TGTGCCAGCAGCGTAAACACCTACACCGGGGAGCTGTTTTTT. It specifies CASSVNTYTGELFF.

The chain employs TRBV10-1 and TRBJ2-7; 9 bases are shared with TRBD1. The V and J ends lost 7 bases and 1 base, in that order; junction bases with no gene match: 5. CDR1 WNHNN and CDR2 SYGVQD come from the germline V gene (reference sequence). This CDR3 contains 14 residues. CDR3 nucleotide sequence: TGCGCCAGCATGGGACAGGGACGTTCCTACGAGCAGTACGTC. This gives the protein CASMGQGRSYEQYV.

This clone was counted once. V is TRBV12-5 and J is TRBJ2-2; 7 bases line up with TRBD1. Trimming at V came to 7 bases and at J to 1 base, leaving 3 bases not matched to a gene. The CDR3 covers 14 residues. CDR1 and CDR2 from the germline V gene are LGHNT and FRNRAP. The CDR3 coding sequence is TGTGCTAGTGCCAGGGACAGGAACACCGGGGAGCTGTTTTTT. This sequence encodes CASARDRNTGELFF.

This clone was counted once. CDR3 loop: CASSQDTGLAYGYTF. As DNA, the CDR3 is TGCGCCAGCAGCCAAGACACAGGGCTCGCCTATGGCTACACCTTC. The chain recombines TRBV4-1 with TRBJ1-2, with D perhaps TRBD1 (6 bases). The CDR3 length is 15 residues. The ends were cut back, 0 bases at V and 4 bases at J, with 12 bases in the middle. Germline CDR1 reads MGHRA; CDR2 reads YSYEKL.

The V and J genes are TRBV10-3 and TRBJ2-5; 12 positions match TRBD2. The germline V gene has CDR1 ENHRY and CDR2 SYGVKD. The CDR3 extends over 17 amino acids. V lost 5 bases and J lost 0; bases outside the gene matches: 7. The CDR3, as DNA: TGTGCCATCAGTTCCGGGACTAGCGGGCCCTACCAAGAGACCCAGTACTTC. Translating it yields CAISSGTSGPYQETQYF.

The genes are TRBV19 and TRBJ2-3; D is uncertain. This CDR3 has 12 residues. V shed 3 bases and J shed 2 bases, with 3 bases lying between them. The germline V gene encodes CDR1 LNHDA and CDR2 SQIVND (reference sequence). The CDR3 DNA follows: TGTGCCAGTAGTATTGACACAGATACGCAGTATTTT. It encodes CASSIDTDTQYF.

This chain uses TRBV15 with TRBJ2-3; 7 bases map to TRBD2. The CDR3 loop spans 15 amino acids. CDR1 and CDR2 from the germline V gene are LNHNV and YYDKDF (reference sequence). V shed 1 base and J 2 bases; nucleotides not matched to a gene: 3. CDR3 DNA: TGTGCCACCAGCAGAGTAGCGGGCCCCACAGATACGCAGTATTTT. It yields the protein CATSRVAGPTDTQYF.

This chain links TRBV10-2 with TRBJ2-7; D is perhaps TRBD2 (6 bases). The ends were cut back, 5 bases at V and 3 bases at J, with 14 bases in the middle. The CDR3 loop spans 14 amino acids. Per the germline V gene, CDR1 is WSHSY and CDR2 is SAAADI. The CDR3 DNA is TGCGCCAGCAGTCGGGGCGGGGCCCTCTACGAGCAGTACTTC. Its protein is CASSRGGALYEQYF.

This chain links TRBV11-2 with TRBJ2-1; D is possibly TRBD1 or TRBD2 (5 bases each). The CDR3 extends over 15 amino acids. The ends were cut back, 4 bases at V and 1 base at J, with 11 bases in the middle. Germline values: CDR1 SGHAT, CDR2 FQNNGV. CDR3 amino acids: CASSSGTPSYNEQFF. CDR3 DNA sequence: TGTGCCAGCAGCTCCGGGACGCCATCCTACAATGAGCAGTTCTTC.